This T cell receptor beta chain was recovered during a study of identical twins. Findings and limits, study-wide: For cord blood, abundant beta clonotypes had fewer insertions, unlike memory repertoires, which showed none. Researchers reported weaker excess twin sharing in beta out-of-frame sequences. Conclusions were based on cross-sectional statistical analysis, without following the same donors.

This clonotype was seen more than once but under ten times. Its matching antigen is unknown. TCRdb fed the 5' RACE reads into MiXCR, producing one record per CDR3 protein. Seen here are roughly 350,000 distinct CDR3 sequences, roughly 9% observed once, and the top ten hold about 9.1%. J was trimmed by 7 bases and V by 1 base; bases with no gene match: 12. Germline values: CDR1 MGHRA, CDR2 YSYEKL. The length of the CDR3 is 17 residues. The V gene is TRBV4-1, the J gene TRBJ2-3; 9 bases agree with TRBD2. The TCR sequence derives from a woman aged 45-65 years in good health. The sample taken for sequencing was naive T cells sorted from blood. This CDR3 reads CASSQVSSGRLGNTQYF. CDR3 DNA sequence: TGCGCCAGCAGCCAAGTATCGAGCGGGAGGTTGGGGAATACGCAGTATTTT.